Shown below are 29 T cell receptor beta chains from a single sample sequenced in a study of blood T cell repertoires in COVID-19. The assay was immunoSEQ multiplex PCR, and TCRdb's table has in-frame clones only and misses some. The sample shows fewer than 600,000 clones, approximately 89% of them seen only once. The sample was peripheral blood. These receptors originate from a man younger than 35 with COVID-19, enrolled during active disease.

The chain employs TRBV7-9 and TRBJ1-4; a weak D match, TRBD1 (6 bases). The CDR3 contains 17 residues. The germline V gene has CDR1 SEHNR and CDR2 FQNEAQ (reference sequence). The V end was cut by 1 base, the J end by 0 bases, with 12 bases between. The CDR3 DNA is TGTGCCAGCAGCTTAGGGCAGGGGTCTACAACTAATGAAAAACTGTTTTTT. Translation gives CASSLGQGSTTNEKLFF. Using reference TRBV7-9 and TRBJ1-4 for the parts outside the CDR3, the full variable domain is DTGVSQNPRHKITKRGQNVTFRCDPISEHNRLYWYRQTLGQGPEFLTYFQNEAQLEKSRLLSDRFSAERPKGSFSTLEIQRTEQGDSAMYLCASSLGQGSTTNEKLFFGSGTQLSVL.

V gene TRBV28 combines with J gene TRBJ1-6, with D tentatively TRBD1 (6 bases). The CDR3 covers 17 residues. The V gene's germline CDR1 is MDHEN and CDR2 SYDVKM. V lost 6 bases to trimming and J lost 3 bases, with 18 bases between them. The CDR3 reads CASRTPRGGGYNSPLHF. The CDR3 region has the DNA TGTGCCAGCAGGACTCCCCGGGGGGGCGGCTATAATTCACCCCTCCACTTT.

The chain uses TRBV3-1 (or the pseudogene TRBV3-2) and TRBJ1-2; D uncertain. This CDR3 is built from 15 residues. Trimming removed 3 bases from V and 0 bases from J, with 11 bases in between. Germline V gene lookup returns CDR1 LGHDT and CDR2 YNNKEL (reference sequence). The CDR3 DNA follows: TGTGCCAGCAGCCATTCCGCCGCTACTAACTATGGCTACACCTTC. It encodes CASSHSAATNYGYTF.

V and J are TRBV3-1 (or the pseudogene TRBV3-2) and TRBJ1-5; D is unresolved. Germline CDR1 and CDR2: LGHDT and YNNKEL (reference sequence). The ends were cut back, 1 base at V and 3 bases at J, with 7 bases in the middle. The CDR3 is 14 residues long. CDR3 sequence (DNA): TGTGCCAGCAGCCAAGGAGGAACCAATCAGCCCCAGCATTTT. Translating gives CASSQGGTNQPQHF.

The chain has TRBV9 and TRBJ2-7, with 7 positions matching TRBD2. CDR1 is SGDLS, CDR2 YYNGEE, per germline. The CDR3 is 15 amino acids. The V and J ends lost 4 bases and 6 bases, in that order; junction bases with no gene match: 13. In DNA, the CDR3 is TGTGCCAGCAGCCCCCTAGAGTTGCGGGAGAGCGAGCAGTACTTC. Amino acid sequence: CASSPLELRESEQYF.

V usage is TRBV2 and J usage is TRBJ1-4; no definite D call. Looked up from germline, CDR1 is SNHLY and CDR2 is FYNNEI. Trimming pared 6 bases from V and 10 bases from J, leaving 9 bases between. This CDR3 is 11 amino acids long. CDR3 amino acids: CASSWRGKLFF. Here the CDR3 DNA reads TGTGCCAGCAGCTGGCGGGGAAAACTGTTTTTT.

The J gene is TRBJ1-1, the V gene TRBV6-5; D unclear. Germline CDR1 reads MNHEY; CDR2 reads SVGAGI. Deletions cut 2 bases from V and 5 bases from J, with 9 bases between. This CDR3 is built from 13 residues. The CDR3 reads CASSYERETEAFF. The CDR3 bases are TGTGCCAGCAGTTACGAGAGGGAAACTGAAGCTTTCTTT.

The V call is TRBV3-1 (or the pseudogene TRBV3-2), the J call TRBJ2-4, with D unresolved. Germline assignment: CDR1 LGHDT and CDR2 YNNKEL (reference sequence). The CDR3 covers 12 residues. V was cut by 1 base and J by 5 bases, with 3 bases left in between. The CDR3 DNA sequence: TGTGCCAGCAGCCAAGCGGAAAACATTCAGTACTTC. Encoded protein: CASSQAENIQYF.

This sequence joins TRBV12-3 or TRBV12-4 and TRBJ1-4; D not certain. Trimming pared 4 bases from V and 2 bases from J, leaving 5 bases between. CDR3 length: 13 amino acids. CDR3 bases: TGTGCCAGCAGTTCGAGGACTAATGAAAAACTGTTTTTT. This translates into CASSSRTNEKLFF.

The V gene is TRBV6-4, the J gene TRBJ2-1; possible D gene TRBD2, 6 bases. V shed 2 bases and J shed 2 bases, with 13 bases lying between them. Per germline, CDR1 MRHNA and CDR2 SNTAGT. The CDR3 sequence is 16 residues long. CDR3 region: CASSDHGSSAYNEQFF. The DNA of the CDR3 is TGTGCCAGCAGTGACCACGGGAGTTCCGCCTACAATGAGCAGTTCTTC.

This chain joins TRBV9 and TRBJ2-1; 8 bases map to TRBD2. Unmatched junction bases numbered 8, after V lost 2 bases and J lost 7 bases. The CDR3 is 15 residues long. Germline lookup yields CDR1 SGDLS and CDR2 YYNGEE. This CDR3 is CASSVGRASMNEQFF. The CDR3 DNA reads as TGTGCCAGCAGCGTCGGGAGGGCCTCGATGAATGAGCAGTTCTTC.

With respect to this clone: The sample has other DNA sequences that encode this CDR3 too. The CDR3: CASSSGTENYGYTF. CDR3 sequence (DNA): TGTGCCAGCAGTTCCGGGACAGAAAACTATGGCTACACCTTC. The chain employs TRBV5-4 and TRBJ1-2; 7 bases line up with TRBD1. CDR1 SGHNT and CDR2 YYREEE come from the germline V gene (reference sequence). The CDR3 sequence is 14 residues long. J was trimmed by 2 bases and V by 5 bases; bases with no gene match: 6.

This chain uses TRBV12-3 or TRBV12-4 with TRBJ1-1; D gene unclear. The CDR3 loop spans 12 amino acids. Between the trimmed V and J ends, which lost 3 bases and 7 bases, there was a span of 9 bases. CDR3 protein: CASSFQGSEAFF. In nucleotides, the CDR3 is TGTGCCAGCAGTTTCCAAGGGAGTGAAGCTTTCTTT.

Regarding this clone: The same CDR3 is also encoded by other DNA sequences in this sample. This chain connects TRBV7-6 to TRBJ1-4; TRBD1 aligns across 10 bases. V trimming: 5 bases; J trimming: 6 bases; junction bases outside the gene matches: 6. Germline V lookup: CDR1 SGHVS, CDR2 FNYEAQ. The CDR3 runs to 15 residues. CDR3 residues: CASSPPGTGDEKLFF. In nucleotides, the CDR3 is TGTGCCAGCAGCCCACCCGGGACAGGGGATGAAAAACTGTTTTTT. The entire variable domain, with the rest obtained from reference TRBV7-6 and TRBJ1-4, is as follows: GAGVSQSPRYKVTKRGQDVALRCDPISGHVSLYWYRQALGQGPEFLTYFNYEAQQDKSGLPNDRFSAERPEGSISTLTIQRTEQRDSAMYRCASSPPGTGDEKLFFGSGTQLSVL.

This sequence joins TRBV11-3 and TRBJ2-1; TRBD2 aligns across 7 bases. V shed 1 base, J shed 8 bases, and the junction held 5 bases outside the gene matches. The CDR3 covers 14 residues. CDR1 is SGHNT, CDR2 YENEEA, per germline. DNA for the CDR3: TGTGCCAGCAGCTTAGTAGGGAGGGGCGATGAGCAGTTCTTC. It encodes CASSLVGRGDEQFF.

The rearrangement uses TRBV5-1 and TRBJ2-6; TRBD1 agrees at 7 bases. The CDR3 runs 17 residues. The junction had 4 bases not matched to a gene; V was cut back by 1 base and J by 0 bases. In germline, CDR1 is SGHRS, CDR2 YFSETQ. The CDR3 DNA reads TGCGCCAGCAGCTTGCAGGACAGGTTCTCTGGGGCCAACGTCCTGACTTTC. Encoded protein: CASSLQDRFSGANVLTF.

The chain links TRBV7-6 to TRBJ2-7; 8 nucleotides line up with TRBD1. V gave up 5 bases and J gave up 0 bases; unmatched junction bases: 3. The V gene's germline CDR1 is SGHVS and CDR2 FNYEAQ. This CDR3 is 14 amino acids long. CDR3 in DNA: TGTGCCAGCAGCCCAGGGACAGGCTCCTACGAGCAGTACTTC. Translated, it gives CASSPGTGSYEQYF.

The chain employs TRBV24-1 and TRBJ2-1; TRBD2 aligns across 10 bases. Unmatched junction bases numbered 8, after V lost 9 bases and J lost 10 bases. The CDR3 contains 13 residues. Germline assignment: CDR1 KGHDR and CDR2 SFDVKD. The CDR3, as DNA: TGTGCCACCGCAAGCGGGAGGGCCGAAGAGCAGTTCTTC. It codes for CATASGRAEEQFF.

The chain carries TRBV4-2 and TRBJ1-3, with TRBD1 identical over 7 bases. Germline lookup yields CDR1 LGHNA and CDR2 YNFKEQ. The CDR3 length is 17 residues. V gave up 0 bases and J gave up 2 bases; unmatched junction bases: 7. CDR3: CASSQDATRGAGNTIYF. Written as DNA, the CDR3 is TGTGCCAGCAGCCAAGATGCGACCAGGGGGGCTGGAAACACCATATATTTT.

The chain couples TRBV27 to TRBJ2-1; 8 bases are shared with TRBD1. V lost 3 bases and J lost 6; bases outside the gene matches: 1. Germline V gene lookup returns CDR1 MNHEY and CDR2 SMNVEV (reference sequence). The CDR3 totals 13 residues. The CDR3 region is CASSLTGVNEQFF. CDR3 DNA sequence: TGTGCCAGCAGTTTGACAGGGGTCAATGAGCAGTTCTTC.

This chain uses TRBV12-3 or TRBV12-4 with TRBJ1-5; 7 nucleotides align to TRBD1. Trimming took 3 bases from V and 6 from J; bases not matched to a gene: 2. The length of the CDR3 is 13 residues. CDR3 loop: CASSFTGVQPQHF. The CDR3 DNA is TGTGCCAGCAGTTTCACAGGGGTTCAGCCCCAGCATTTT.

The V call is TRBV6-2 or TRBV6-3, the J call TRBJ2-7, with 9 bases lining up with TRBD1. CDR1 and CDR2 from the germline V gene are MNHEY and SVGEGT. V was pared by 0 bases and J by 3 bases, with 0 bases of the junction left unmatched. The CDR3 covers 14 residues. CDR3 residues: CASSYSTGGYEQYF. The CDR3 coding sequence is TGTGCCAGCAGTTACTCGACAGGGGGCTACGAGCAGTACTTC.

The chain combines TRBV6-4 with TRBJ2-1; TRBD2 agrees at 10 bases. Germline V gives CDR1 MRHNA, CDR2 SNTAGT. With 5 bases clipped from V and 3 bases from J, the junction kept 4 bases outside the gene matches. This CDR3 comprises 15 residues. DNA for the CDR3: TGTGCCAGCAGTAAACTAGCGGGATTCTACAATGAGCAGTTCTTC. Translating gives CASSKLAGFYNEQFF.

The chain combines TRBV4-1 with TRBJ2-1; 9 nucleotides match TRBD2. The CDR3 loop spans 16 amino acids. Trimming at V came to 4 bases and at J to 5 bases, leaving 9 bases not matched to a gene. Germline values: CDR1 MGHRA, CDR2 YSYEKL. The CDR3 spells CASSPGGGRAHNEQFF. DNA of the CDR3: TGCGCCAGCAGCCCGGGGGGCGGGAGGGCCCACAATGAGCAGTTCTTC.

V usage is TRBV4-1 and J usage is TRBJ2-2; 11 bases map to TRBD2. V lost 1 base to trimming and J lost 5 bases; unmatched junction nucleotides: 3. Germline V gene lookup returns CDR1 MGHRA and CDR2 YSYEKL. The CDR3 extends over 16 amino acids. CDR3 in amino acids: CASSQGSSGGTGELFF. The DNA for the CDR3 is TGCGCCAGCAGCCAAGGGTCTAGCGGGGGGACCGGGGAGCTGTTTTTT.

V usage is TRBV6-4 and J usage is TRBJ2-5; 8 nucleotides match TRBD2. Looked up from germline, CDR1 is MRHNA and CDR2 is SNTAGT. This CDR3 region has 13 residues. V was clipped by 3 bases and J by 5 bases; unmatched bases: 2. CDR3 sequence: CASSETGGETQYF. In DNA form, the CDR3 reads TGTGCCAGCAGTGAAACGGGAGGGGAGACCCAGTACTTC.

This sequence joins TRBV9 and TRBJ2-1; 7 bases are a match to TRBD2. Trimming removed 4 bases from V and 4 bases from J; junction bases left unmatched: 11. Germline CDR1 SGDLS, CDR2 YYNGEE. The CDR3 has 16 amino acids. CDR3 bases: TGTGCCAGCAGCTCGCCCTATAGCGGGCCGTACAATGAGCAGTTCTTC. Its protein is CASSSPYSGPYNEQFF.

This clone was recorded a few times. V is TRBV2 and J is TRBJ2-5; TRBD1 is a possible D gene (5 bases). Germline-derived CDR1 and CDR2 are SNHLY and FYNNEI. V was clipped by 3 bases and J by 5 bases, with 16 bases between them. This CDR3 region has 15 residues. CDR3 region: CASSEQGLPPETQYF. CDR3 bases: TGTGCCAGCAGTGAGCAGGGCCTCCCACCGGAGACCCAGTACTTC. Variable domain in full (rest from reference TRBV2 and TRBJ2-5): EPEVTQTPSHQVTQMGQEVILRCVPISNHLYFYWYRQILGQKVEFLVSFYNNEISEKSEIFDDQFSVERPDGSNFTLKIRSTKLEDSAMYFCASSEQGLPPETQYFGPGTRLLVL.

The V gene is TRBV27, the J gene TRBJ1-1, with D possibly being TRBD1 (5 bases). V was pared by 2 bases and J by 4 bases, with 8 bases between. In germline, CDR1 is MNHEY, CDR2 SMNVEV (reference sequence). This CDR3 comprises 13 residues. CDR3 DNA sequence: TGTGCCAGCAGTTTACGGGGGAGCACTGAAGCTTTCTTT. It yields the protein CASSLRGSTEAFF.